The rows below give T cell receptor beta chains drawn from one sample of a study of blood T cell repertoires in COVID-19. Sequencing used immunoSEQ multiplex PCR; TCRdb keeps in-frame clones, though not all of them. The repertoire holds around 300,000 clones, with roughly 86% as singletons. Sequencing was carried out using PBMCs or T cells enriched from blood (not recorded which). The receptors shown here come from a woman younger than 45 who had recovered from COVID-19. Each CDR3 is given with its conserved first and last residue. D genes are given only for firm matches. Rows give clone size only sometimes, using once, few, many, or a class for an expanded clone.

d_call	clone_size	v_call	j_call	cdr3_nt	cdr3_aa
TRBD1	NA	TRBV5-1	TRBJ1-1	TGCGCCAGCACTCCATGGACAGGGACGAACACTGAAGCTTTCTTT	CASTPWTGTNTEAFF
NA	NA	TRBV6-6	TRBJ1-3	TGTGCCGCCAGTCCGGGTGGTGGAAACACCATATATTTT	CAASPGGGNTIYF
TRBD1	few	TRBV4-1	TRBJ1-1	TGCGCCAGCAGCCAAACAGGGGGAGAGAACACTGAAGCTTTCTTT	CASSQTGGENTEAFF
NA	NA	TRBV6-5	TRBJ1-1	TGTGCCAGCAGTCCACGAGCGACCGAGAACACTGAAGCTTTCTTT	CASSPRATENTEAFF
NA	NA	TRBV28	TRBJ1-5	TGTGCCAGCAGTTTTTCGACAGGCTATAGCAATCAGCCCCAGCATTTT	CASSFSTGYSNQPQHF
NA	NA	TRBV11-2	TRBJ2-1	TGTGCCAGCAGCTTCACAGGAGTGGCCTACAATGAGCAGTTCTTC	CASSFTGVAYNEQFF
TRBD1	NA	TRBV15	TRBJ2-2	TGTGCCACCAGCAGAGATTTAGGACAGGGGACCACCGGGGAGCTGTTTTTT	CATSRDLGQGTTGELFF
TRBD1	few	TRBV6-5	TRBJ1-2	TGTGCCAGCACCCTGGGGCAGGGGGCCAACTATGGCTACACCTTC	CASTLGQGANYGYTF
NA	NA	TRBV19	TRBJ2-5	TGTGCCAGTAGTATTGGAGGGGGCGCAGGAGAGACCCAGTACTTC	CASSIGGGAGETQYF
NA	NA	TRBV23-1	TRBJ1-2	TGCGCCAGCCCGGGACACCCCGGGGGCTACACCTTC	CASPGHPGGYTF
TRBD1	NA	TRBV9	TRBJ1-2	TGTGCCAGCAGCGCTGCAGGGGGCAGAGAAGGGACTAACTATGGCTACACCTTC	CASSAAGGREGTNYGYTF
NA	NA	TRBV7-9	TRBJ2-7	TGTGCCAGCAGCTTAGAGTCGGGAACCTACGAGCAGTACTTC	CASSLESGTYEQYF
NA	NA	TRBV11-3	TRBJ1-1	TGTGCCAGCAGCTTAGCCCGAGACAGGGAAGCTTTCTTT	CASSLARDREAFF
NA	few	TRBV27	TRBJ1-3	TGTGCCAGCAGTCCCTCGACACCCTACTCTGGAAACACCATATATTTT	CASSPSTPYSGNTIYF
NA	NA	TRBV5-6	TRBJ1-2	TGTGCCAGCAGCCCAGAGCTAGCTAACTATGGCTACACCTTC	CASSPELANYGYTF
NA	NA	TRBV12-3/TRBV12-4	TRBJ1-2	TGTGCCAGCAGTCTGCAGGGGACCGGTGGCTACACCTTC	CASSLQGTGGYTF
TRBD1	NA	TRBV3-1/TRBV3-2	TRBJ1-2	TGTGCCAGCAGCCAAACTCCTGGGACAGGGTTTGGTGGCTACACCTTC	CASSQTPGTGFGGYTF
NA	NA	TRBV7-2	TRBJ1-4	TGTGCCAGCAGCTCCCTACCGGGGTCAACTAATGAAAAACTGTTTTTT	CASSSLPGSTNEKLFF
TRBD2	NA	TRBV5-5	TRBJ2-7	TGTGCCAGCAGCTTGGGCCTAGCGGGGATCTACGAGCAGTACTTC	CASSLGLAGIYEQYF
TRBD1	NA	TRBV5-4	TRBJ2-2	TGTGCCAGCAGCTTGGGACAGGGGGCTGACACCGGGGAGCTGTTTTTT	CASSLGQGADTGELFF
NA	NA	TRBV20-1	TRBJ1-1	TGCAGTGCTAGTGGTGTTACAGGGAACACTGAAGCTTTCTTT	CSASGVTGNTEAFF
NA	NA	TRBV11-2	TRBJ2-7	TGTGCCAGCAGCCTCAGACAGCTCTCAGGCTCCTACGAGCAGTACTTC	CASSLRQLSGSYEQYF
NA	NA	TRBV4-3	TRBJ1-1	TGCGCCAGCAGCCAGGGTGGGGCAGGGGTCACCACTGAAGCTTTCTTT	CASSQGGAGVTTEAFF
NA	NA	TRBV27	TRBJ2-1	TGTGCCAGCAGTTCATCACTAGGTGGTGAGCAGTTCTTC	CASSSSLGGEQFF
NA	NA	TRBV5-4	TRBJ2-5	TGTGCCAGCAGCTTGAGGGACAACCAAGAGACCCAGTACTTC	CASSLRDNQETQYF
TRBD2	NA	TRBV5-6	TRBJ2-5	TGTGCCAGCAGACGTCTAGCGGGGTCGGCCCAGTACTTC	CASRRLAGSAQYF
NA	NA	TRBV9	TRBJ1-5	TGTGCCAGCAGCGTGCATCGCGGCAATCAGCCCCAGCATTTT	CASSVHRGNQPQHF
NA	NA	TRBV5-1	TRBJ1-3	TGCGCCAGCAGCTTAGACTTCTCTGGAAACACCATATATTTT	CASSLDFSGNTIYF
TRBD2	once	TRBV29-1	TRBJ2-5	TGCAGCGTTGAAGAGGAGAGCGGGGGCCCCCTCCAAGAGACCCAGTACTTC	CSVEEESGGPLQETQYF
TRBD1	NA	TRBV7-8	TRBJ2-2	TGTGCCAGCAGCTTAGCGAGGGGGCCGGACACCGGGGAGCTGTTTTTT	CASSLARGPDTGELFF
NA	NA	TRBV7-9	TRBJ1-1	TGTGCCAGCAGCCGAAGCATGAACACTGAAGCTTTCTTT	CASSRSMNTEAFF
TRBD2	NA	TRBV11-3	TRBJ2-2	TGTGCCAGCAGCTTATCGGGGGGGATCACCGGGGAGCTGTTTTTT	CASSLSGGITGELFF
NA	NA	TRBV13	TRBJ1-1	TGTGCCAGCAGCGCAAGGGGTTTGAACACTGAAGCTTTCTTT	CASSARGLNTEAFF
NA	NA	TRBV28	TRBJ1-5	TGTGCCAGCAGTTCAGGGGATCAGCCCCAGCATTTT	CASSSGDQPQHF
NA	NA	TRBV6-5	TRBJ1-2	TGTGCCAGCAGTTATAACGGGATGCTCTATGGCTACACCTTC	CASSYNGMLYGYTF
TRBD2	NA	TRBV5-6	TRBJ2-7	TGTGCCAGCAGCCCCCTGGGAAGACTAGCGGGCTCCTACGAGCAGTACTTC	CASSPLGRLAGSYEQYF
TRBD2	NA	TRBV7-9	TRBJ2-3	TGTGCCAGCAGCTCACTAGCGGGGGGTGATACGCAGTATTTT	CASSSLAGGDTQYF